This TCR beta chain emerged from a study of CD4+ T cells in melanoma. General observations from the study: Reportedly, melanoma neoantigen-specific CD4+ T cells showed varied differentiation states. CD8+ T cell, macrophage and B cell function reportedly correlated with neoantigen-specific CD4+ T cells.

Notes on this clone: Its antigen is currently unknown.

TCRdb's copy holds only in-frame clones and misses some; the assay was immunoSEQ multiplex PCR. The sample holds over 10,000 clones, about 74% seen once. Looked up from germline, CDR1 is MGHRA and CDR2 is YSYEKL. The CDR3 extends over 15 amino acids. Trimming stripped 0 bases from V and 6 bases from J, with 13 bases between. The rearrangement uses TRBV4-1 and TRBJ2-3; D may match TRBD1 or TRBD2 (5 bases each). The receptor comes from a human donor with melanoma. What was sequenced was cells from a culture (not recorded whether cultured in vitro). The CDR3 DNA reads TGCGCCAGCAGCCAAGATTACCGGGACGTGGATACGCAGTATTTT. Translation gives CASSQDYRDVDTQYF.